This T cell receptor beta chain was obtained from a study of blood T cell repertoires in COVID-19. As for the study in general: Samples representing acute and convalescent COVID-19 were sourced from the United States, Italy and Spain.

The repertoire was sequenced with immunoSEQ multiplex PCR; TCRdb's copy has only in-frame clones and lacks some. The sample shows around 250,000 clones, over 75% of them seen only once. The sequencing input was PBMCs or T cells enriched from blood (not recorded which). The TCR was taken from a woman aged 45-65 years who had recovered from COVID-19.

The CDR3 DNA reads as TGTGCCAGCAGCGAATCCTCCGGGACAGGGGGCTACGAGCAGTACTTC. It specifies CASSESSGTGGYEQYF. This chain joins TRBV7-2 and TRBJ2-7, with 11 bases that match TRBD1. The CDR3 spans 16 residues. CDR1 and CDR2 from the germline V gene are SGHTA and FQGNSA. The junction had 9 bases not matched to a gene; V was cut back by 5 bases and J by 3 bases.